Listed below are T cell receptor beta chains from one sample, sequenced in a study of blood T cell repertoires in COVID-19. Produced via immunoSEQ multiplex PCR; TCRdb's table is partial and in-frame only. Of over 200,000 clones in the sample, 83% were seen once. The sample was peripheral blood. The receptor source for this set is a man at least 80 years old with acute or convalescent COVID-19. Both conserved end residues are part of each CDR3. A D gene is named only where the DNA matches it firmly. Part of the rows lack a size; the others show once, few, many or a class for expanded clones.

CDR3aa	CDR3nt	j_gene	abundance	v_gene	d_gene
CASSLSDSYNSPLHF	TGTGCCAGCAGCTTAAGCGACTCCTATAATTCACCCCTCCACTTT	TRBJ1-6	.	TRBV7-9	.
CASSFLPGTTTAYNEQFF	TGTGCCAGCAGTTTTCTGCCGGGGACAACGACGGCGTACAATGAGCAGTTCTTC	TRBJ2-1	.	TRBV28	.
CASSVESGGGELFF	TGTGCCAGCAGCGTAGAGAGCGGGGGCGGGGAGCTGTTTTTT	TRBJ2-2	few	TRBV9	TRBD2
CASSFGVWTEAFF	TGTGCCAGCAGTTTCGGGGTTTGGACTGAAGCTTTCTTT	TRBJ1-1	.	TRBV12-3/TRBV12-4	.
CASSEYGQVDTEAFF	TGTGCCAGCAGTGAATACGGCCAGGTTGACACTGAAGCTTTCTTT	TRBJ1-1	.	TRBV25-1	.
CASSPGAGEPQHF	TGCGCCAGCAGCCCCGGGGCGGGAGAGCCCCAGCATTTT	TRBJ1-5	once	TRBV5-1	.
CASSPGTLEGETQYF	TGTGCCAGCTCACCGGGGACTTTGGAGGGAGAGACCCAGTACTTC	TRBJ2-5	.	TRBV18	.
CASSVVLAGGPSGSTDTQYF	TGTGCCAGCAGCGTAGTCCTAGCGGGGGGGCCTTCCGGGTCCACAGATACGCAGTATTTT	TRBJ2-3	.	TRBV9	TRBD2
CASSFGDGAYEQYF	TGTGCCAGCAGTTTTGGAGACGGAGCCTACGAGCAGTACTTC	TRBJ2-7	once	TRBV28	.
CASSPDRALSGNTIYF	TGCGCCAGCAGCCCTGACAGGGCCCTCTCGGGAAACACCATATATTTT	TRBJ1-3	.	TRBV4-1	TRBD1
CAWNNLANEKLFF	TGTGCCTGGAATAACTTGGCTAATGAAAAACTGTTTTTT	TRBJ1-4	.	TRBV30	.
CASSKGGDYGYTF	TGTGCCAGCAGCAAAGGGGGGGACTATGGCTACACCTTC	TRBJ1-2	.	TRBV7-9	.
CASSQSSPGHEQFF	TGTGCCAGCAGCCAATCGAGTCCAGGCCATGAGCAGTTCTTC	TRBJ2-1	.	TRBV16	.
CASSPRQGGLHEQYF	TGTGCCAGCAGCCCCCGACAGGGCGGTCTTCACGAGCAGTACTTC	TRBJ2-7	.	TRBV9	TRBD1
CASEVSEIGGYTF	TGCGCCAGCGAGGTGAGCGAAATTGGAGGCTACACCTTC	TRBJ1-2	.	TRBV5-1	.
CASSMEGAPTDTQYF	TGTGCCAGCAGCATGGAGGGGGCGCCCACAGATACGCAGTATTTT	TRBJ2-3	.	TRBV5-6	.
CASSQEPGLPGDTQYF	TGTGCCAGCAGCCAAGAACCGGGACTCCCGGGCGATACGCAGTATTTT	TRBJ2-3	few	TRBV4-2	.
CSVARNEETQYF	TGCAGCGTTGCTAGGAATGAAGAGACCCAGTACTTC	TRBJ2-5	.	TRBV29-1	.
CASSVISTDTQYF	TGTGCCAGCAGCGTAATCTCCACAGATACGCAGTATTTT	TRBJ2-3	.	TRBV9	.
CASGTAGVGTGELFF	TGTGCCAGCGGCACCGCAGGGGTCGGGACCGGGGAGCTGTTTTTT	TRBJ2-2	.	TRBV27	.
CASSQPGGNEQFF	TGTGCCAGCAGCCAACCCGGAGGCAATGAGCAGTTCTTC	TRBJ2-1	.	TRBV3-1/TRBV3-2	.
CASSLVAGGIGGQFF	TGCGCCAGCAGCTTGGTAGCGGGAGGGATTGGGGGGCAGTTCTTC	TRBJ2-1	.	TRBV5-1	TRBD2
CASRIRLAGGYNEQFF	TGTGCCAGCAGGATCCGACTAGCGGGAGGCTACAATGAGCAGTTCTTC	TRBJ2-1	.	TRBV2	TRBD2
CAWSVPPYRGAFFGQYF	TGTGCCTGGAGTGTACCCCCCTACAGGGGCGCGTTTTTCGGGCAGTACTTC	TRBJ2-7	.	TRBV30	TRBD1
CASSFPQGLEQYF	TGTGCCAGCAGCTTCCCCCAGGGTTTGGAGCAGTACTTC	TRBJ2-7	.	TRBV5-4	.
CASSYSTGRGYTF	TGTGCCAGCAGTTACTCGACAGGGCGAGGCTACACCTTC	TRBJ1-2	.	TRBV6-5	TRBD1
CAWSGEAGAYEQYF	TGTGCCTGGAGTGGGGAAGCGGGAGCCTACGAGCAGTACTTC	TRBJ2-7	.	TRBV30	TRBD2
CASRAPWGTGGSTGANVLTF	TGTGCCAGCAGGGCGCCCTGGGGGACAGGGGGCTCCACTGGGGCCAACGTCCTGACTTTC	TRBJ2-6	.	TRBV2	TRBD1
CASSQVEAYQYF	TGTGCCAGCAGCCAAGTCGAGGCCTATCAGTACTTC	TRBJ2-7	.	TRBV14	.
CASSQDPTTREKLFF	TGTGCCAGCAGCCAAGATCCCACTACTCGGGAAAAACTGTTTTTT	TRBJ1-4	.	TRBV3-1/TRBV3-2	.
CASSFPSTSGGAYEQYF	TGTGCCAGCAGCTTCCCCTCGACTAGCGGGGGAGCCTACGAGCAGTACTTC	TRBJ2-7	once	TRBV7-8	TRBD2
CASSYITGSYEQYF	TGTGCCAGCAGTTACATCACAGGATCCTACGAGCAGTACTTC	TRBJ2-7	.	TRBV6-5	.
CASSERGGAFQPQHF	TGTGCCAGCAGTGAAAGAGGGGGGGCGTTTCAGCCCCAGCATTTT	TRBJ1-5	.	TRBV2	.
CASSERTGGETQYF	TGTGCCAGCAGTGAAAGGACAGGGGGAGAGACCCAGTACTTC	TRBJ2-5	.	TRBV25-1	TRBD1
CATSEGTRNTEAFF	TGTGCCACCAGCGAGGGGACAAGGAACACTGAAGCTTTCTTT	TRBJ1-1	.	TRBV15	.
CASSAGLAGQTQYF	TGTGCCAGCAGCGCGGGACTAGCGGGGCAGACCCAGTACTTC	TRBJ2-5	.	TRBV5-6	TRBD2
CASSLYGQGTQPQHF	TGCGCCAGCAGCCTTTATGGACAGGGGACTCAGCCCCAGCATTTT	TRBJ1-5	.	TRBV4-1	TRBD1
CASTPPVYNEQFF	TGTGCCAGCACCCCGCCAGTCTACAATGAGCAGTTCTTC	TRBJ2-1	once	TRBV6-5	.
CASSLSGGREDEQFF	TGCGCCAGCAGCCTCTCAGGCGGGAGAGAAGATGAGCAGTTCTTC	TRBJ2-1	.	TRBV5-1	TRBD2